This T cell receptor (beta chain) was retrieved from a study of blood T cells in healthy people across ages. The overall study: The capture of about one barcoded beta molecule per two T cells was achieved by template switching. Study-wide findings and caveats: Those diversity estimates obtained from one million T cells were thought to be underestimates. Getting older went along with TCR beta diversity per million T cells dropping roughly linearly.

The use of a sample-barcoded 5' primer and a J-beta primer mix characterized a second PCR of about 7 to 12 cycles. Tags on each cDNA molecule came from a template-switch adaptor with 12 random nucleotides. TCRdb re-called the 5' RACE reads with MiXCR, one entry per CDR3 protein. The sample yields hundreds of thousands of distinct CDR3 sequences, over 45% seen once. In this sample, this clonotype turned up many times. Its antigen is as yet unknown. What was sequenced was blood. The receptor's source is a woman aged 60 to 75 in good health.

CDR3 protein: CASSLSSAVVGQFF. Written as DNA, the CDR3 is TGTGCCAGCAGCTTAAGCTCCGCAGTGGTGGGGCAGTTCTTC. The chain combines TRBV7-2 with TRBJ2-1; D is unclear. The germline gives CDR1 SGHTA, CDR2 FQGNSA. This CDR3 has 14 amino acids. The V and J ends lost 2 bases and 12 bases respectively, with 17 bases between them.